This T cell receptor (beta chain) was recovered during a study of identical twins. TCRdb re-derived calls from the 5' RACE reads in MiXCR, one entry per CDR3 protein. The data show over 200,000 distinct CDR3 sequences, over 8% seen once. Study findings and constraints: Fewer insertions characterized abundant cord blood beta clonotypes, whereas memory repertoires showed none. Invariant MAIT and iNKT cells are populations that could partly confound zero-insertion analyses. There was more out-of-frame TCR alpha sharing in monozygotic twins than models estimated.

Germline-derived CDR1 and CDR2 are SGHKS and YYEKEE (reference sequence). Trimming stripped 4 bases from V and 4 bases from J, with 11 bases between. The CDR3 extends over 13 amino acids. In this sample, this clonotype turned up a few times. Its antigen is undetermined. The receptor was derived from a woman aged 18-29 years in good health. The specimen was memory (CD45RO+) T cells sorted from blood. This chain joins TRBV5-5 and TRBJ1-2; a weak D match, TRBD1 (5 bases). In nucleotides, the CDR3 is TGTGCCAGCAGCCCCGGGGACTTCTATGGCTACACCTTC. Translation: CASSPGDFYGYTF.